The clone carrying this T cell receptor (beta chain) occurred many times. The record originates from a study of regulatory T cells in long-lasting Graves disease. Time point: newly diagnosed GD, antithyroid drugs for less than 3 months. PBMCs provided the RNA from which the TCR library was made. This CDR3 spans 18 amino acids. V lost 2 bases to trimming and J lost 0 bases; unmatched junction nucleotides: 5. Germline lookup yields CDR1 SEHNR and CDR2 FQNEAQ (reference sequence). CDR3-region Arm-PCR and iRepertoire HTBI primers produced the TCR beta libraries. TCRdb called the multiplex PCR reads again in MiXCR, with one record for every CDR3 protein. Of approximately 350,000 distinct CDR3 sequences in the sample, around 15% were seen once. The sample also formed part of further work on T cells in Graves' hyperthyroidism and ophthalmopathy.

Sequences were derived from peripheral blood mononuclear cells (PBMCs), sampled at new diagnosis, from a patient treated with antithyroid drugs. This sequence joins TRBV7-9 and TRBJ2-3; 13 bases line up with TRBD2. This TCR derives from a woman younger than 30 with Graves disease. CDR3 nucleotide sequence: TGTGCCAGCAGCTTAAAACTAGCGGGAGGGCCGAGCACAGATACGCAGTATTTT. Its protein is CASSLKLAGGPSTDTQYF.